This T cell receptor beta chain was identified during a study of blood T cells in healthy people across ages. The study's findings and limits: PBMC samples, being unsorted, prevented any conclusive comparison of naive and antigen-experienced cells.

This clonotype came up a few times. Its antigen is unknown. PCR was performed a second time for about 6 to 12 cycles using a sample-barcoded 5' primer and a J-beta primer mix. TCRdb re-derived calls from the 5' RACE reads in MiXCR, one entry per CDR3 protein. Counted here are approximately 1,000,000 distinct CDR3 sequences, more than 40% occurring once; the ten biggest clones make up under 20%. CDR3 length equals 15 residues. Germline loops: CDR1 SGHRS, CDR2 YFSETQ. The J segment lost 12 bases and the V segment lost 4 bases, leaving 15 bases of the junction unmatched. The sequence derives from a woman between 55 and 75 years old in good health. What was sequenced was blood. The chain has TRBV5-1 and TRBJ2-1; 8 bases match TRBD2. Here the CDR3 reads CASSLAGGPQGRQFF. CDR3 in DNA: TGCGCCAGCAGCCTCGCGGGGGGCCCTCAAGGTCGGCAGTTCTTC.